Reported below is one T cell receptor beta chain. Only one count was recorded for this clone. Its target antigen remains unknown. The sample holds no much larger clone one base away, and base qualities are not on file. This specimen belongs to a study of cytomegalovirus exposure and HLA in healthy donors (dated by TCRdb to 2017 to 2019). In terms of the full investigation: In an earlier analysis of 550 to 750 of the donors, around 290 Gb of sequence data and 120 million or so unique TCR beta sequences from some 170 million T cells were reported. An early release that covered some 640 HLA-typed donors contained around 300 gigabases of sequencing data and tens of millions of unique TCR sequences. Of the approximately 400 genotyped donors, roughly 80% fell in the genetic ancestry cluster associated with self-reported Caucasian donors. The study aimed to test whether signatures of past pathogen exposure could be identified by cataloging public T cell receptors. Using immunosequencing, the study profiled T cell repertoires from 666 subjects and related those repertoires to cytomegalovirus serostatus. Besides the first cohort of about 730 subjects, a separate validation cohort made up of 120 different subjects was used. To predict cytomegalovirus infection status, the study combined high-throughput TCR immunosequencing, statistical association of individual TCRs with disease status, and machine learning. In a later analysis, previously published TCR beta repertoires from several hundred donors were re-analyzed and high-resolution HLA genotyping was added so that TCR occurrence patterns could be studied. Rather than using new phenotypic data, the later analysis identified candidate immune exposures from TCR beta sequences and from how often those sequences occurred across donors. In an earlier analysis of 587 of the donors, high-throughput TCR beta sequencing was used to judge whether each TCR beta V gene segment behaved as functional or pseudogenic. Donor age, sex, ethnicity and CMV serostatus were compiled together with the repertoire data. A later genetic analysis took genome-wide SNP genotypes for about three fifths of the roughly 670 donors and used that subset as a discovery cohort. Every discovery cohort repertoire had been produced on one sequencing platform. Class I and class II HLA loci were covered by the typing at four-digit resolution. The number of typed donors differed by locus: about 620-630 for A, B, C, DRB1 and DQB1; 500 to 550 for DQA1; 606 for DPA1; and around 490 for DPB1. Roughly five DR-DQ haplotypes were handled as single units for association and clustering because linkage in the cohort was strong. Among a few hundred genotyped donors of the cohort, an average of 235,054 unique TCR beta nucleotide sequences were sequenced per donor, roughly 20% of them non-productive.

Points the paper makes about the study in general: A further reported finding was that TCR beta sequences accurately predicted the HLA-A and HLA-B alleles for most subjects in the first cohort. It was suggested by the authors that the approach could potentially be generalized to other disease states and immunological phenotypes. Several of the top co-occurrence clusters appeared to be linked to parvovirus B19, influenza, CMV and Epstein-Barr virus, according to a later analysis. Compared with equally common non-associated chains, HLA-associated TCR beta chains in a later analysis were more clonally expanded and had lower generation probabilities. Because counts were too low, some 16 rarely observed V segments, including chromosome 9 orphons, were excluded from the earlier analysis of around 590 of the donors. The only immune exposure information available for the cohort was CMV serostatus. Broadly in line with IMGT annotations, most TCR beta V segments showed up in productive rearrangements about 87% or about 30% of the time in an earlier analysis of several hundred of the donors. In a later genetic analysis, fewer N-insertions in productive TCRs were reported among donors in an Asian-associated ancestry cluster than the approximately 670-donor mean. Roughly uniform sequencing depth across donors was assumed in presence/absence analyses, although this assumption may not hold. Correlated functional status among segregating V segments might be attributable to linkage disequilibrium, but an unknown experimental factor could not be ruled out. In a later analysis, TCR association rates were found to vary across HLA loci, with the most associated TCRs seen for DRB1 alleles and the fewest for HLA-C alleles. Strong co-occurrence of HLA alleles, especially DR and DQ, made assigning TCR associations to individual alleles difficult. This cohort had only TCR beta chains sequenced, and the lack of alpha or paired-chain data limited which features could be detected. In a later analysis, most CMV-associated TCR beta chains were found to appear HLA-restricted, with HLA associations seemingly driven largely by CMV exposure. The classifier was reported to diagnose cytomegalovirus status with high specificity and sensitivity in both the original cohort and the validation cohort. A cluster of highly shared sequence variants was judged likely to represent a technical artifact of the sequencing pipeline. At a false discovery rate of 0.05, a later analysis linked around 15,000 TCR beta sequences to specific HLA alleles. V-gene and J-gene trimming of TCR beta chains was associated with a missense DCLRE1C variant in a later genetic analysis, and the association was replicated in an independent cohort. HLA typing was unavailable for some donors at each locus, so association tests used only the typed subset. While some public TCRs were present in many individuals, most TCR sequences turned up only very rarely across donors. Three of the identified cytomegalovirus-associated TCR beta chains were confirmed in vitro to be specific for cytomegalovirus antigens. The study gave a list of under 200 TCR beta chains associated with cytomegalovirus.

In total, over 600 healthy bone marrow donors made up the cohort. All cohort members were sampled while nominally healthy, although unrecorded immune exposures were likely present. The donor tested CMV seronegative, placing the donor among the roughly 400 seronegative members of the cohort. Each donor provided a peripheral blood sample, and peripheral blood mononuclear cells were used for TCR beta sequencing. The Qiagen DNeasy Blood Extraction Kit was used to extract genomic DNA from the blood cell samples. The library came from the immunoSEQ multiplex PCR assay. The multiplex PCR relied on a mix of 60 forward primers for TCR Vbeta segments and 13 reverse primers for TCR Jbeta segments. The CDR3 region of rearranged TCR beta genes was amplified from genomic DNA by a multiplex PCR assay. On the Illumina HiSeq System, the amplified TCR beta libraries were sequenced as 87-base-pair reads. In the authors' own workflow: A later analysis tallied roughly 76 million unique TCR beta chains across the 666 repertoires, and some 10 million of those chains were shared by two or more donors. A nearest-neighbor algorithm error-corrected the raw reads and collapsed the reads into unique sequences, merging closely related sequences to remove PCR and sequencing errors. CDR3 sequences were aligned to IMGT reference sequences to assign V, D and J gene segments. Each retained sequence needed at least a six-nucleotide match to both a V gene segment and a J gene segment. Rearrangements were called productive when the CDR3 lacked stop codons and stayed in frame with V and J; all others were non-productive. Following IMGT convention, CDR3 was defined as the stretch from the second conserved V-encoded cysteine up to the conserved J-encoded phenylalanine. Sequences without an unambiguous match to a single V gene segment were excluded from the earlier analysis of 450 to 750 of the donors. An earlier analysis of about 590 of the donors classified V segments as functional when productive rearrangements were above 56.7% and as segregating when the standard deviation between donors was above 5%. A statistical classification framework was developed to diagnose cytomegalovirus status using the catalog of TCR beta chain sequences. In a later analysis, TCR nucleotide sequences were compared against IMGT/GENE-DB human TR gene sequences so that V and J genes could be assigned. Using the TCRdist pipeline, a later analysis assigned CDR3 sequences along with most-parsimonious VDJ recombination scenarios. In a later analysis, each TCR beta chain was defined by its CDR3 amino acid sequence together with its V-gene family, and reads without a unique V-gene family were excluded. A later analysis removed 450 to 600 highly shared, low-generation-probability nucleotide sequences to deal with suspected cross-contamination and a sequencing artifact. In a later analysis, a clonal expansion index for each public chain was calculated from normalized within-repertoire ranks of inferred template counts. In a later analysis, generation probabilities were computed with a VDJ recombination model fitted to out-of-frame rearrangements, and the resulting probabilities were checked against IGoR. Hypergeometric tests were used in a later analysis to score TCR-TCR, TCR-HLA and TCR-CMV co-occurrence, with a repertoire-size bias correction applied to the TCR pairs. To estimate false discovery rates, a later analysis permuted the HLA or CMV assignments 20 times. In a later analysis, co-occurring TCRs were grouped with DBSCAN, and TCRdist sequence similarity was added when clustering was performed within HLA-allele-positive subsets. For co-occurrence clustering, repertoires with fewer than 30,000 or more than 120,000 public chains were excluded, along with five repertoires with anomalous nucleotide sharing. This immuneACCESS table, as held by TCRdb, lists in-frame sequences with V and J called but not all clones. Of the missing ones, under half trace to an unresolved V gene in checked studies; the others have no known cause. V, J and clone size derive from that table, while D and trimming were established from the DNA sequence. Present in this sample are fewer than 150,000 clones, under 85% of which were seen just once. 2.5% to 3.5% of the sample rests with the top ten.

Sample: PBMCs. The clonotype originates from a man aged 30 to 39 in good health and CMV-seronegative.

CDR3 loop: CATSRASKVRGEQYF. The base sequence is TGTGCCACCAGCAGAGCTTCGAAGGTACGAGGCGAGCAGTACTTC. The V and J genes are TRBV15 and TRBJ2-7, with an unclear D gene assignment. Deletion took 1 base off V and 6 bases off J, with a span of 16 bases between the germline ends. The CDR3 numbers 15 residues from cysteine through phenylalanine. Kept here is only the CDR3 DNA, which spans 45 bases and is read in frame from base 1. Taken from the germline V gene (reference sequence), the CDR1 and CDR2 loops are LNHNV and YYDKDF. Here the CDR3 is joined to the reference TRBV15 and TRBJ2-7 genes, and the full variable domain is: DAMVIQNPRYQVTQFGKPVTLSCSQTLNHNVMYWYQQKSSQAPKLLFHYYDKDFNNEADTPDNFQSRRPNTSFCFLDIRSPGLGDTAMYLCATSRASKVRGEQYFGPGTRLTVT.